One T cell receptor (beta chain) is described in this entry. This receptor's antigen is unknown. No much larger clone is present one base from it, and per-base qualities are unavailable. The treatment or condition label here, explained by the study, means: live attenuated yellow fever vaccine strain. At every blood-draw timepoint, two biological replicates of bulk PBMCs were collected. PBMCs were isolated from peripheral blood using a standard Ficoll-Paque protocol. RNA was extracted with TriZol from bulk PBMCs, CD4 and CD8 fractions, and dextramer-positive and dextramer-negative fractions. Including the terminal cysteine and phenylalanine, the CDR3 comprises 14 residues. Solely the CDR3 DNA is kept, with 42 bases framed from the first base. The germline V gene specifies SGHTA as CDR1 and FQGNSA as CDR2. Deletion took 5 bases off V and 4 bases off J, with a span of 14 bases between the germline ends.

The sample originates from a study of T cells after yellow fever vaccination (dated by TCRdb to about 2019). Turning to the overall study: Libraries from fractions with low cell numbers were prepared with the SMART-Seq v4 Ultra Low Input RNA kit. Two healthy male donors, one aged 18 to 30 and one aged 30 to 40 years, made up the cohort. Bulk TCR alpha and beta repertoires were sequenced longitudinally to track T-cell clones before and after primary and booster YFV17D yellow fever vaccination. Blood samples were taken at several timepoints before and after primary and secondary immunization, and bulk PBMC replicates and cell subsets were isolated. Overall study outcomes, separate from this receptor: Most clones expanded after primary vaccination were re-detected after the booster (around 96% of CD4 and roughly 87% of CD8), suggesting broad memory maintenance. A small fraction of clonotypes appeared in both the CD4 and CD8 compartments, likely as a result of convergent recombination. The study included only a couple of donors, which limits how far the findings can be generalized. Because abundant contaminating clonotypes from the bulk population could be contained in FACS-sorted repertoires, computational filtering was required. The secondary T-cell response was found to be weaker but faster than the primary response, with a peak reached on day 5 rather than on day 15.

TCR cDNA was synthesized by 5'RACE template switching, through which a universal primer site and unique molecular identifiers were introduced. Priming of cDNA synthesis was performed from both the TCR alpha and TCR beta constant segments. Two PCR steps were used to amplify libraries, with sample barcodes and sequencing adapters being added in the second step. Libraries were sequenced on Illumina HiSeq 2500 (2x100 bp) or NovaSeq (2x150 bp). On the authors' methods: Demultiplexing of reads and collapsing into UMI consensus sequences were performed with MIGEC, and V(D)J alignment was carried out with MiXCR. Clonotypes responding to the vaccine were identified with edgeR on replicate PBMC samples, with the criteria of FDR below 0.01 and a log2 fold change above 5 up to day 15. Bulk clonotypes were assigned CD4 or CD8 identity according to which sequenced CD4 or CD8 repertoire held them at higher abundance. Starting from the raw public reads, TCRdb applied fastp trimming at Q25, assembled clones with MiXCR and retained in-frame beta chains. Every CDR3 protein is listed once, alongside the most common genes and DNA of its rows. The V and J calls and clone size come from TCRdb's table, not from the authors' own analysis. For this sample the table gives hundreds of thousands of distinct CDR3 sequences, of which roughly a sixth were detected only once. The ten biggest clones cover about 18% of the sample.

The receptor was isolated from a man younger than 35 who received the YFV17D yellow fever vaccine. The source material was PBMCs, sampled 5 to 6 days after the first yellow fever vaccination. The chain is made from TRBV7-2 and TRBJ1-1; the D gene is perhaps TRBD1, from 6 matching bases. The CDR3 reads CASSPGVWGTEAFF. The DNA sequence reads TGTGCCAGCAGCCCAGGGGTCTGGGGCACTGAAGCTTTCTTT.